This TCR beta chain was recorded in a study of blood T cell repertoires in COVID-19. Across the study: Some COVID-19 samples were acute and others convalescent; all came from the United States, Italy and Spain.

The CDR3 has 16 amino acids. Germline CDR1 and CDR2: SGHVS and FNYEAQ. After removal of 1 base from V and 0 bases from J, the junction contained 3 bases not matched to a gene. In the authors' workflow: Reference gene primers were amplified, and this amplification served to estimate nucleated cell counts. Generated by immunoSEQ multiplex PCR, the TCRdb table keeps only in-frame clones and is missing some. Clone size and the V and J calls come from that table; the DNA yielded D and trimming. The table lists a few hundred thousand clones, roughly nine tenths of them singletons, with about 0.86% in the top ten. A case of COVID-19 had been met by exposed participants within 2 weeks before study entry.

This TCR came from a woman between 40 and 55 years old who had been exposed to COVID-19. J is TRBJ1-5 and V is TRBV7-6; 7 bases match TRBD1. Sequencing was carried out using PBMCs or T cells enriched from blood (not recorded which). This CDR3 reads CASSLEQGYSNQPQHF. The CDR3 DNA follows: TGTGCCAGCAGCTTAGAACAGGGGTATAGCAATCAGCCCCAGCATTTT.